The TCR beta chain described here comes from a study of blood T cell repertoires in COVID-19. Study information: Italy, Spain and the United States were the sources of the convalescent and acute COVID-19 samples.

Assay: immunoSEQ multiplex PCR; the TCRdb copy retains only in-frame clones and omits some. In the table there are roughly 81,000 clones, about 83% of which are singletons. Input material: peripheral blood. The TCR originated in a man older than 75 with active or convalescent COVID-19.

CDR3 region: CASSLVGGSSYEQYF. The CDR3 DNA sequence: TGTGCCAGCAGCTTAGTGGGAGGAAGCTCCTACGAGCAGTACTTC. The chain has TRBV11-2 and TRBJ2-7; D is perhaps TRBD2 (6 bases). CDR3 length: 15 residues. Trimming left V 1 base short and J 0 bases short, with 10 bases between. CDR1 SGHAT and CDR2 FQNNGV come from the germline V gene.